This T cell receptor (beta chain) originates from a study of blood T cell repertoires in COVID-19. About the research overall: COVID-19 samples collected from the United States, Italy and Spain covered acute and convalescent phases. T cells, B-cell-depleted T cells, or PBMCs supplied cDNA or gDNA.

The repertoire was sequenced with immunoSEQ multiplex PCR; TCRdb's copy has only in-frame clones and lacks some. The sample includes 250,000 to 300,000 clones, over 70% of them seen just once. The CDR3 sequence is 17 residues long. V dropped 0 bases and J dropped 4 bases, with 13 bases sitting between them. Germline-derived CDR1 and CDR2 are LNHDA and SQIVND (reference sequence). Seattle patient enrollment occurred during active infection, with longitudinal follow-up thereafter. The TCR sequence derives from a woman in her sixties or seventies with COVID-19, enrolled during active disease. The chain combines TRBV19 with TRBJ2-6, with a possible D match to TRBD1 (5 bases). The sample was peripheral blood. The CDR3 region has the DNA TGTGCCAGTAGTATAGATGGGGCAGGGTCGGGGGCCAACGTCCTGACTTTC. Translated: CASSIDGAGSGANVLTF.